This TCR beta chain was documented in a study of T-cell reconstitution after alpha-beta-depleted transplantation in children. Study-wide results and caveats: Some patients' high day-60 TCRbeta diversity was traced to surviving recipient T cells and thymic progenitors. A year had passed since transplant, and T-cell counts and diversity by then came mostly from newly produced T cells.

Unique molecular identifiers were used to barcode this TCRbeta library. TCRdb re-derived calls from the PCR reads in MiXCR, one entry per CDR3 protein. This table holds approximately 430,000 distinct CDR3 sequences, 15% to 20% found once. This clonotype showed up just a few times. Its antigen is as yet unknown. This CDR3 has 16 residues. J was trimmed by 1 base and V by 5 bases; bases with no gene match: 6. This receptor was taken from a boy under three years old who had a stem cell transplant for Wiskott-Aldrich syndrome, so the T cells may come from the graft donor. The sequenced sample was PBMCs, mostly from graft donor cells, obtained 360 days after TCRalphabeta/CD19-depleted stem cell transplant. The chain recombines TRBV12-3 or TRBV12-4 with TRBJ2-3, with TRBD1 matching 10 bases. The CDR3 DNA follows: TGTGCCAGCAGTCTAGACAGGGGGCCCGGCACAGATACGCAGTATTTT. Its translation is CASSLDRGPGTDTQYF.